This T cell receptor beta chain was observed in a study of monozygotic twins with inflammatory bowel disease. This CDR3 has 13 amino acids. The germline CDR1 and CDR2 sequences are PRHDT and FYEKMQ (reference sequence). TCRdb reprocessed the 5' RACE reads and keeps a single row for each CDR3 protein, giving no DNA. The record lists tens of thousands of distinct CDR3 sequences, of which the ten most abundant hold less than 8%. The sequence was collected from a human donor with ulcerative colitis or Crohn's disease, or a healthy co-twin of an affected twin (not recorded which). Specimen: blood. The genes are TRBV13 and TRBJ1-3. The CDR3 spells CASSFVGGNTIYF.